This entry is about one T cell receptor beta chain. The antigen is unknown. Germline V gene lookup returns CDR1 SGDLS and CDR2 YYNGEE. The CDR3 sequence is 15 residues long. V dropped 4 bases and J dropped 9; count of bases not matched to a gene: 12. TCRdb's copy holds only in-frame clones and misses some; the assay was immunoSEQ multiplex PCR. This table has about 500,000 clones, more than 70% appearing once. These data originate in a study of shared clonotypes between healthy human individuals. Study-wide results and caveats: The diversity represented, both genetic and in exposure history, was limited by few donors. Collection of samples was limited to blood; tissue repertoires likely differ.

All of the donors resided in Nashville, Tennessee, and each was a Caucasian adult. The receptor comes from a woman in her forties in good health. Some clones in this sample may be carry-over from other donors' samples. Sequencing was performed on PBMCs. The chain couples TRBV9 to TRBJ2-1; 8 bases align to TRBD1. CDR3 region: CASSPDDRGGGEQFF. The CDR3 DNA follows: TGTGCCAGCAGCCCGGACGACAGGGGAGGCGGTGAGCAGTTCTTC. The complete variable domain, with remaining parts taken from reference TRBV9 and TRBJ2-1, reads DSGVTQTPKHLITATGQRVTLRCSPRSGDLSVYWYQQSLDQGLQFLIQYYNGEERAKGNILERFSAQQFPDLHSELNLSSLELGDSALYFCASSPDDRGGGEQFFGPGTRLTVL.